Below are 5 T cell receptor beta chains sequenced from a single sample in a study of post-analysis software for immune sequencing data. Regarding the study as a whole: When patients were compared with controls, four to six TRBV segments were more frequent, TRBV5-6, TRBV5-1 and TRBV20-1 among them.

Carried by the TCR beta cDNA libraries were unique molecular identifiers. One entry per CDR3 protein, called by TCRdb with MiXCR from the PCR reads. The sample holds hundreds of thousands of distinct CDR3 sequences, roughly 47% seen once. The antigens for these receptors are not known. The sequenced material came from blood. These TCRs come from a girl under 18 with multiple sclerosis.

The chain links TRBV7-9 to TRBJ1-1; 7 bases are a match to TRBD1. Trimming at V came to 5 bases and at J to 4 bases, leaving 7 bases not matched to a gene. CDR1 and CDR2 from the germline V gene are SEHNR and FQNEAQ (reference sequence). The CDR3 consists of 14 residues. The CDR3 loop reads CASSADRAGTEAFF. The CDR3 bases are TGTGCCAGCAGCGCCGACAGGGCGGGCACTGAAGCTTTCTTT.

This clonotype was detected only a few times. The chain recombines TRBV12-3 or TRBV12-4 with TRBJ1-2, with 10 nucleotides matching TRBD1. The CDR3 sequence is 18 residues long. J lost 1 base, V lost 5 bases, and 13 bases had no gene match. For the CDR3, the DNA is TGTGCCAGCAGTGCCCTTTGGGGGACAGGGGTTCATAACTATGGCTACACCTTC. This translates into CASSALWGTGVHNYGYTF.

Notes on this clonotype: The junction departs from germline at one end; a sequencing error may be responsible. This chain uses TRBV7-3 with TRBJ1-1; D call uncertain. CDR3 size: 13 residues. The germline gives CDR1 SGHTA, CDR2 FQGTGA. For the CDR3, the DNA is TGTGCCGGCAGCCCCCACGGGAACACTGAAGCTTTCTTT. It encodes CAGSPHGNTEAFF.

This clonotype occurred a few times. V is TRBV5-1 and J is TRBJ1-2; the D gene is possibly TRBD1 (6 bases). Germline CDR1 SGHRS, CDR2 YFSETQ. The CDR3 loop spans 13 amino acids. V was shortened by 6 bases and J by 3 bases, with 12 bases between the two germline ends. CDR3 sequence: CASNLQGDYGYTF. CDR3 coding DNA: TGCGCCAGCAACCTACAGGGAGACTATGGCTACACCTTC. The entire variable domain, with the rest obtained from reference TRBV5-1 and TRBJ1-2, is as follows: KAGVTQTPRYLIKTRGQQVTLSCSPISGHRSVSWYQQTPGQGLQFLFEYFSETQRNKGNFPGRFSGRQFSNSRSEMNVSTLELGDSALYLCASNLQGDYGYTFGSGTRLTVV.

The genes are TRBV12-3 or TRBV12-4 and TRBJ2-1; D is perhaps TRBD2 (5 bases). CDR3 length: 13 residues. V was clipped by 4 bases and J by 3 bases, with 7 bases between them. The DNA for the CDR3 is TGTGCCAGCAGTTCCCGGGACTACAATGAGCAGTTCTTC. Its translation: CASSSRDYNEQFF.